Shown below are 18 T cell receptor beta chains from a single sample sequenced in a study of CD8 T cells in Susac syndrome. Reverse transcription of roughly 0.45 to 1 ug RNA used random hexamers. MiXCR, run by TCRdb on the immunoSEQ multiplex PCR reads, gives a single entry per CDR3 protein. The sample lists approximately 180,000 distinct CDR3 sequences, 90% to 96% occurring once. Source material: CD4+ T cells from PBMCs. The receptor set was obtained from a human donor with multiple sclerosis.

V usage is TRBV7-9 and J usage is TRBJ2-1; D gene unclear. V was cut by 5 bases and J by 3 bases, with 17 bases left in between. Germline loops: CDR1 SEHNR, CDR2 FQNEAQ (reference sequence). CDR3 length: 16 amino acids. The CDR3 DNA reads TGTGCCAGCAGCCCTGAGACCCAGGTCTACTACAATGAGCAGTTCTTC. It translates to CASSPETQVYYNEQFF. Full variable domain (rest looked up from reference TRBV7-9 and TRBJ2-1): DTGVSQNPRHKITKRGQNVTFRCDPISEHNRLYWYRQTLGQGPEFLTYFQNEAQLEKSRLLSDRFSAERPKGSFSTLEIQRTEQGDSAMYLCASSPETQVYYNEQFFGPGTRLTVL.

The V call is TRBV25-1, the J call TRBJ1-1; D is unresolved. Germline V gene lookup returns CDR1 MGHDK and CDR2 SYGVNS. The V end lost 0 bases, the J end lost 10 bases, and 9 bases lay between the germline ends. CDR3 length: 12 amino acids. CDR3 sequence (DNA): TGTGCCAGCAGTGAATATACGGGAATAGCTTTCTTT. Protein product: CASSEYTGIAFF.

The gene calls are TRBV28 and TRBJ2-7; 9 nucleotides line up with TRBD2. Germline V gene sequence: CDR1 MDHEN, CDR2 SYDVKM. The J segment lost 5 bases and the V segment lost 5 bases, leaving 10 bases of the junction unmatched. The CDR3 sequence is 15 residues long. The CDR3 spells CASSQAGTSFHEQYF. For the CDR3, the DNA is TGTGCCAGCAGTCAGGCCGGGACTAGCTTCCACGAGCAGTACTTC.

The chain uses TRBV10-3 and TRBJ2-1; 7 bases are a match to TRBD2. CDR3 length equals 17 residues. V trimming: 3 bases; J trimming: 2 bases; junction bases outside the gene matches: 10. CDR1 is ENHRY, CDR2 SYGVKD, per germline. CDR3 sequence: CAISDHGASGTYNEQFF. Here the CDR3 DNA reads TGTGCCATCAGTGACCATGGGGCTAGCGGAACCTACAATGAGCAGTTCTTC.

The V and J genes are TRBV4-2 and TRBJ2-3, with 16 bases matching TRBD2. This CDR3 contains 18 residues. Germline V CDR1 and CDR2: LGHNA, YNFKEQ. V lost 0 bases, J lost 6 bases, and 6 bases stayed unmatched. CDR3 region: CASSQDGTSGGAGDTQYF. DNA for the CDR3: TGTGCCAGCAGCCAAGATGGGACTAGCGGGGGGGCGGGTGATACGCAGTATTTT.

The rearrangement uses TRBV29-1 and TRBJ2-1; D remains unclear. Germline V CDR1 and CDR2: SQVTM, ANQGSEA. V was shortened by 6 bases and J by 15 bases, with 15 bases between the two germline ends. The CDR3 extends over 10 amino acids. The CDR3 protein is CSVDGSNRFF. For the CDR3, the DNA is TGCAGCGTAGACGGGTCCAACAGGTTCTTC.

This chain connects TRBV4-3 to TRBJ1-4; 9 positions match TRBD1. The CDR3 is 15 residues long. The ends lost 0 bases at V and 7 bases at J; junction bases unmatched: 3. CDR1 LGHNA and CDR2 YSLEER come from the germline V gene. The CDR3 loop reads CASSQENRGREKLFF. The CDR3 DNA sequence: TGCGCCAGCAGCCAAGAAAACAGGGGGCGTGAAAAACTGTTTTTT.

V gene TRBV7-2 combines with J gene TRBJ1-5; D ambiguous. Per germline, CDR1 SGHTA and CDR2 FQGNSA. Trimming took off 6 bases at V and 4 bases at J, with 13 bases between the two ends. CDR3 length equals 14 residues. The CDR3 reads CASSLRAGNQPQHF. CDR3 bases: TGTGCCAGCAGTTTGAGGGCAGGTAATCAGCCCCAGCATTTT.

V gene TRBV12-3 or TRBV12-4 combines with J gene TRBJ1-2; D not resolved. The V gene lost 2 bases and the J gene lost 8 bases, with 9 bases spanning the gap. The CDR3 spans 12 residues. This chain's CDR3 is CASSLRRGGYTF. The DNA for the CDR3 is TGTGCCAGCAGTTTACGGCGAGGAGGCTACACCTTC.

The genes are TRBV2 and TRBJ1-5; 9 nucleotides agree with TRBD1. The CDR3 consists of 15 residues. V shed 5 bases, J shed 7 bases, and the junction held 9 bases outside the gene matches. Germline-derived CDR1 and CDR2 are SNHLY and FYNNEI. For the CDR3, the DNA is TGTGCCAGCAGTCCCAATCGACAGGGGGGACAGCCCCAGCATTTT. Its protein is CASSPNRQGGQPQHF.

The chain carries TRBV20-1 and TRBJ1-2, with 11 bases aligning to TRBD1. In germline, CDR1 is DFQATT, CDR2 SNEGSKA (reference sequence). The CDR3 consists of 16 residues. The CDR3 nucleotides are TGCAGGACGATTTGGACAGGGGGCGGAGGTGACTATGGCTACACCTTC. This sequence encodes CRTIWTGGGGDYGYTF.

J is TRBJ2-3 and V is TRBV5-1; D might be TRBD1 (6 bases). This CDR3 is built from 16 residues. V lost 3 bases and J 0 bases, leaving 14 bases between the germline ends. CDR1 and CDR2 (germline): SGHRS, YFSETQ. The chain's CDR3 is CASSSGQRISTDTQYF. CDR3 DNA: TGCGCCAGCAGCTCCGGACAGAGAATTAGCACAGATACGCAGTATTTT.

This clonotype was observed a single time. Here the CDR3 reads CASSRTSVGYNEQFF. The CDR3, as DNA: TGTGCCAGCAGCAGAACTAGCGTAGGCTACAATGAGCAGTTCTTC. The chain recombines TRBV6-6 with TRBJ2-1, with 7 bases that match TRBD2. The germline V gene encodes CDR1 MNHNY and CDR2 SVGAGI (reference sequence). Trimming took 6 bases from V and 3 from J; bases not matched to a gene: 8. The CDR3 length is 15 residues.

The chain has TRBV6-5 and TRBJ2-4; 8 nucleotides match TRBD1. The J segment lost 8 bases and the V segment lost 6 bases, leaving 3 bases of the junction unmatched. The CDR3 sequence is 12 residues long. Germline CDR1 MNHEY, CDR2 SVGAGI. In DNA form, the CDR3 reads TGTGCCAGCAGCTGGGGACAGGACATTCAGTACTTC. Translating it yields CASSWGQDIQYF.

The chain links TRBV30 to TRBJ2-7, with no clear D. The CDR3 is 12 amino acids. Between the trimmed V and J ends, which lost 0 bases and 3 bases, there was a span of 6 bases. CDR1 and CDR2 from the germline V gene are GTSNPN and SVGIG (reference sequence). The CDR3: CAWSVAGYEQYF. The CDR3 nucleotides are TGTGCCTGGAGTGTCGCCGGCTACGAGCAGTACTTC. Filled out from reference TRBV30 and TRBJ2-7, the complete variable domain reads SQTIHQWPATLVQPVGSPLSLECTVEGTSNPNLYWYRQAAGRGLQLLFYSVGIGQISSEVPQNLSASRPQDRQFILSSKKLLLSDSGFYLCAWSVAGYEQYFGPGTRLTVT.

The chain joins TRBV28 to TRBJ2-7; the D is unclear. V was cut by 5 bases and J by 4 bases, with 12 bases left in between. Germline V gives CDR1 MDHEN, CDR2 SYDVKM. This CDR3 region has 13 residues. Here the CDR3 DNA reads TGTGCCAGCAGTGGGCCCACGGTTTACGAGCAGTACTTC. It is translated as CASSGPTVYEQYF.

The chain has TRBV12-3 or TRBV12-4 and TRBJ1-2; 7 bases are a match to TRBD1. Trimming at V came to 5 bases and at J to 4 bases, leaving 10 bases not matched to a gene. This CDR3 is 15 amino acids long. The CDR3 protein is CASSGRTGRSYGYTF. The CDR3, as DNA: TGTGCCAGCAGTGGACGGACAGGTCGGTCCTATGGCTACACCTTC.

The chain joins TRBV29-1 to TRBJ2-1, with 15 bases that match TRBD2. Germline lookup yields CDR1 SQVTM and CDR2 ANQGSEA. Germline trimming cut 6 bases from V and 2 bases from J; bases unmatched to any gene: 14. There are 19 residues in the CDR3. CDR3 nucleotides: TGCAGCGTGGTGGAACCCGGGACTAGCGGGGGGCTCCCCTACAATGAGCAGTTCTTC. Amino acid sequence: CSVVEPGTSGGLPYNEQFF.